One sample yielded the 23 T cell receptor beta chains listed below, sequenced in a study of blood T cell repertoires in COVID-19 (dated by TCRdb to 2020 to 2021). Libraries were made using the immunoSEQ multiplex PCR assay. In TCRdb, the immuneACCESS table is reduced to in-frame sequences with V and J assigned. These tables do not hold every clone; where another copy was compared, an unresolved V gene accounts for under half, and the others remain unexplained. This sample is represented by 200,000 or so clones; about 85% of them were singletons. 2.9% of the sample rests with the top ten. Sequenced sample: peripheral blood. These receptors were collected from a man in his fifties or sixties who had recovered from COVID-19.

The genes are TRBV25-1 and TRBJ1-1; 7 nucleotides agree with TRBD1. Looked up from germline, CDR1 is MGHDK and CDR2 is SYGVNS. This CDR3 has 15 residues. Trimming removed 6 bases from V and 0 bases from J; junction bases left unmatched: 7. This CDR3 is CASSPGDRMNTEAFF. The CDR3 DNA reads TGTGCCAGCAGCCCGGGGGACAGAATGAACACTGAAGCTTTCTTT.

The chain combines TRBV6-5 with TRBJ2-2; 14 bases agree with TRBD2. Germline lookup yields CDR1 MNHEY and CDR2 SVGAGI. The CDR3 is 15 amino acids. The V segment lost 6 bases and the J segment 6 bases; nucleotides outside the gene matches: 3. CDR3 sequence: CASRAGLAGAGELFF. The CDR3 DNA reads TGTGCCAGCAGAGCGGGACTAGCGGGAGCCGGGGAGCTGTTTTTT.

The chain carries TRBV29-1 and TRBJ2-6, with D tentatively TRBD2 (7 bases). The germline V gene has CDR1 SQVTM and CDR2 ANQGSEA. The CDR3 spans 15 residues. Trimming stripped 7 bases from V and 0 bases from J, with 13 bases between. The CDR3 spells CSASRGGSGANVLTF. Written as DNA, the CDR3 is TGCAGCGCCTCAAGGGGGGGCTCTGGGGCCAACGTCCTGACTTTC.

This CDR3 is CASSYLPQGTEAFF. The CDR3 DNA follows: TGTGCCAGCAGTTACCTTCCACAGGGAACTGAAGCTTTCTTT. J is TRBJ1-1 and V is TRBV6-5, with D possibly being TRBD1 (6 bases). The CDR3 contains 14 residues. Germline CDR1 MNHEY, CDR2 SVGAGI. The ends were cut back, 2 bases at V and 5 bases at J, with 12 bases in the middle.

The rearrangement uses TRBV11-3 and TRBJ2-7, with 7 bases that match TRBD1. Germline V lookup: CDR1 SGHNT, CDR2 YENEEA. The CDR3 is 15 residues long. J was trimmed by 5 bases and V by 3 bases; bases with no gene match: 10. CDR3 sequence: CASSFGEGANHEQYF. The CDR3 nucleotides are TGTGCCAGCAGCTTTGGTGAGGGGGCTAACCACGAGCAGTACTTC.

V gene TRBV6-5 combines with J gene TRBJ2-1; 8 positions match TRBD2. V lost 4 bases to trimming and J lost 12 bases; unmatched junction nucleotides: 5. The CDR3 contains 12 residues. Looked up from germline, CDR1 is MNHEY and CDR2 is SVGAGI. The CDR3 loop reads CASSSRGLGQFF. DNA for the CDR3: TGTGCCAGCAGTTCCCGGGGACTAGGGCAGTTCTTC.

DNA of the CDR3: TGTGCCAGCAGCCTCAGACTAGCGGGAGGAACCAATGAGCAGTTCTTC. Translated, it gives CASSLRLAGGTNEQFF. The V and J genes are TRBV5-5 and TRBJ2-1; the match to TRBD2 covers 13 bases. Trimming removed 4 bases from V and 6 bases from J; junction bases left unmatched: 7. Germline CDR1 reads SGHKS; CDR2 reads YYEKEE (reference sequence). The CDR3 runs to 16 residues.

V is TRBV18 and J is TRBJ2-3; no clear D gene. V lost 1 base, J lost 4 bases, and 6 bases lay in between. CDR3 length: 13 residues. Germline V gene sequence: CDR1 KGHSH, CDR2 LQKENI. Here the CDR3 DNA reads TGTGCCAGCTCACCACGGGCCGCAGATACGCAGTATTTT. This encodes CASSPRAADTQYF.

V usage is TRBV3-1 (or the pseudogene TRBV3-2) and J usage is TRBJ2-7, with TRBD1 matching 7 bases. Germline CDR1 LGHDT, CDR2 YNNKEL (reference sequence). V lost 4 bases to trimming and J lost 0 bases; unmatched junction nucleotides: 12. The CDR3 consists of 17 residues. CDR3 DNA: TGTGCCAGCAGCCCTGGGCGCTATAGGGACAGCTCCTACGAGCAGTACTTC. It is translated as CASSPGRYRDSSYEQYF.

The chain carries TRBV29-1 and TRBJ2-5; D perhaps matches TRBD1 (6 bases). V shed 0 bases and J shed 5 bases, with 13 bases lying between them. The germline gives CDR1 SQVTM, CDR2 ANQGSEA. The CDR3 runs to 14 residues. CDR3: CSVEDGQGIETQYF. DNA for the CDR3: TGCAGCGTTGAAGACGGGCAGGGGATTGAGACCCAGTACTTC.

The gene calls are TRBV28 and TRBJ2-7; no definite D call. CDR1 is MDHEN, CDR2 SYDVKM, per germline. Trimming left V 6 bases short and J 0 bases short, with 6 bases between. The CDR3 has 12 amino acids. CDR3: CASRSVSYEQYF. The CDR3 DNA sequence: TGTGCCAGCAGGTCCGTCTCCTACGAGCAGTACTTC.

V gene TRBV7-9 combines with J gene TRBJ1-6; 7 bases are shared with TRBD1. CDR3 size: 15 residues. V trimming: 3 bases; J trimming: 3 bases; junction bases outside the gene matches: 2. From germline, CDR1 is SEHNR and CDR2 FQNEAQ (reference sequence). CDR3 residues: CASSFAGGYNSPLHF. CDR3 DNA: TGTGCCAGCAGCTTCGCAGGGGGCTATAATTCACCCCTCCACTTT.

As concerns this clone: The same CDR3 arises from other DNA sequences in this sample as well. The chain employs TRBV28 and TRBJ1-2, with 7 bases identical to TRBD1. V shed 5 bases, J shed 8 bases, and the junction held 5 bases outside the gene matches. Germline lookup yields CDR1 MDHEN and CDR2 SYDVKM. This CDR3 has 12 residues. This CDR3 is CASSLSTGGYTF. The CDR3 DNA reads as TGTGCCAGCAGTCTCTCGACAGGGGGCTACACCTTC.

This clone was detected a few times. CDR3 loop: CASSLEGLAGHEQYF. The CDR3 bases are TGTGCCAGCAGCTTAGAGGGACTAGCGGGGCACGAGCAGTACTTC. This chain joins TRBV7-9 and TRBJ2-7; 13 bases are a match to TRBD2. V shed 1 base, J shed 5 bases, and the junction held 2 bases outside the gene matches. This CDR3 region has 15 residues. Germline CDR1 is SEHNR and CDR2 is FQNEAQ (reference sequence). The full variable domain, in which reference TRBV7-9 and TRBJ2-7 provide the parts outside the CDR3, is DTGVSQNPRHKITKRGQNVTFRCDPISEHNRLYWYRQTLGQGPEFLTYFQNEAQLEKSRLLSDRFSAERPKGSFSTLEIQRTEQGDSAMYLCASSLEGLAGHEQYFGPGTRLTVT.

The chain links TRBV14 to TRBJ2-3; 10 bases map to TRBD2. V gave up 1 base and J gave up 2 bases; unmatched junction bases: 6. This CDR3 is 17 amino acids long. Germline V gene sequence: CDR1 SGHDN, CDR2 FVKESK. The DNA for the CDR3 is TGTGCCAGCAGCCAAGGAGCGGGACTAGCGACCACAGATACGCAGTATTTT. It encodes CASSQGAGLATTDTQYF.

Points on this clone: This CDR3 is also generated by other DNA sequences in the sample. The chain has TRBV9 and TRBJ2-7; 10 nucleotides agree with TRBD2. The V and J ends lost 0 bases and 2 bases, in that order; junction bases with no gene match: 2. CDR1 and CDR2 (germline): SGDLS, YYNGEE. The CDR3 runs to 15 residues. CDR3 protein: CASSVGLAGAYEQYF. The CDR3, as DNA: TGTGCCAGCAGCGTAGGACTAGCGGGTGCCTACGAGCAGTACTTC.

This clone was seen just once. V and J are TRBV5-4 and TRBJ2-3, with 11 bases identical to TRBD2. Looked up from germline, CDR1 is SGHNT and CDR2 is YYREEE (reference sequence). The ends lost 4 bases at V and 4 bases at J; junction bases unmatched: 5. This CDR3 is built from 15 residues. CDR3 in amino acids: CASSPGTSGPDTQYF. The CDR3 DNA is TGTGCCAGCAGCCCCGGGACTAGCGGACCAGATACGCAGTATTTT.

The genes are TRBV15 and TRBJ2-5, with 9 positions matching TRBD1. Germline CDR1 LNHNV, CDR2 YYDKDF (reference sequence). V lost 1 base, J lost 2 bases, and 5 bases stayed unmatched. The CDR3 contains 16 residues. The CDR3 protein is CATSRGGQGPQETQYF. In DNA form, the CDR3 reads TGTGCCACCAGCAGAGGTGGACAGGGGCCGCAAGAGACCCAGTACTTC.

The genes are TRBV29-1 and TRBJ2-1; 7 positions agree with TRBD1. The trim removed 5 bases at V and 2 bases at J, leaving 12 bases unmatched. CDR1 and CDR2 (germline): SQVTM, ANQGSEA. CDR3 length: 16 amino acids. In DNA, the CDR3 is TGCAGCGTTACAGGCCTTACAGGGGAACCCTACAATGAGCAGTTCTTC. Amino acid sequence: CSVTGLTGEPYNEQFF.

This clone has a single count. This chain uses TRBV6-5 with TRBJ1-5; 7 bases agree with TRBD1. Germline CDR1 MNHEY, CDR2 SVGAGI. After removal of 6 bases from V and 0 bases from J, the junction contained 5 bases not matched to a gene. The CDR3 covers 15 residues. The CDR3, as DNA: TGTGCCAGCAGCGAGGGACAGACTAGCAATCAGCCCCAGCATTTT. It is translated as CASSEGQTSNQPQHF.

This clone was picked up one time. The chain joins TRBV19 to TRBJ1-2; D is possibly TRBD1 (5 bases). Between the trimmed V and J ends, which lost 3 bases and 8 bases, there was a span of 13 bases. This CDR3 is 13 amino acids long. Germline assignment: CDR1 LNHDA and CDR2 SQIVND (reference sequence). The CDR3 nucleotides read TGTGCCAGTAGTATCCAGGGTCAGGGAGGCTACACCTTC. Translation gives CASSIQGQGGYTF.

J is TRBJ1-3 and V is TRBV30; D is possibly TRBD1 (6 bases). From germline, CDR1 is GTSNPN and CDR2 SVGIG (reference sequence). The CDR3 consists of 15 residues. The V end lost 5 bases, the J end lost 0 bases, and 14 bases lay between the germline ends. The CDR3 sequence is CAWAGQPFSGNTIYF. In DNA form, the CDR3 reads TGTGCCTGGGCCGGACAGCCGTTCTCTGGAAACACCATATATTTT.

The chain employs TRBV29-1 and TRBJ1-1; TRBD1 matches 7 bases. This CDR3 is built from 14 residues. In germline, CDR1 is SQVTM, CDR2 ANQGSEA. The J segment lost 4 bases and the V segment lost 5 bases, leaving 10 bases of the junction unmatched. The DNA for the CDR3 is TGCAGCGTTAAACAGGGGCATGGAGGCACTGAAGCTTTCTTT. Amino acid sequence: CSVKQGHGGTEAFF.